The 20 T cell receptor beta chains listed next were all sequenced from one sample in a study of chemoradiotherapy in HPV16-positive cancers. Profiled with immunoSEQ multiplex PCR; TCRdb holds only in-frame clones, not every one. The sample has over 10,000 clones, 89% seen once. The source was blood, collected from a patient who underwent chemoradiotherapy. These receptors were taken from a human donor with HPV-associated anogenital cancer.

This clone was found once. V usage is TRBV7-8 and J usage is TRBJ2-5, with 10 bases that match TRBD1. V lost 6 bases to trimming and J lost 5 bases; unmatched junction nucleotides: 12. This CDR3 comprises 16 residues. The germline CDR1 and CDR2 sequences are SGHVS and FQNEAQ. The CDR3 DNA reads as TGTGCCAGCAGTCCCCGTGGGGACAGGGGTTTGGAGACCCAGTACTTC. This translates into CASSPRGDRGLETQYF.

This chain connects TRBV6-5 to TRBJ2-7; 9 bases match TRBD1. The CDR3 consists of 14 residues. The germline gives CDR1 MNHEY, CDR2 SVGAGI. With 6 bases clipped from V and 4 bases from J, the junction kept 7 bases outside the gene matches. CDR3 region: CASRTTGGGYEQYF. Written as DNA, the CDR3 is TGTGCCAGCAGAACGACAGGGGGGGGGTACGAGCAGTACTTC.

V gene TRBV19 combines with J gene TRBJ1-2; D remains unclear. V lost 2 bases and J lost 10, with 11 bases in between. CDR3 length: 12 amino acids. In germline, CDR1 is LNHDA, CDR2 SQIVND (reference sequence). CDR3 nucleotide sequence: TGTGCCAGTAGTATAACTGGCAGGCCCTACACCTTC. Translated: CASSITGRPYTF.

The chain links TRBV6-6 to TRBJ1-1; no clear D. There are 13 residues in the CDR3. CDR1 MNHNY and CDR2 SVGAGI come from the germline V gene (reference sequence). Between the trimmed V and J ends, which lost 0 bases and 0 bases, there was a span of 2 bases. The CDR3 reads CASSYSVNTEAFF. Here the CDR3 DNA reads TGTGCCAGCAGTTACTCGGTGAACACTGAAGCTTTCTTT.

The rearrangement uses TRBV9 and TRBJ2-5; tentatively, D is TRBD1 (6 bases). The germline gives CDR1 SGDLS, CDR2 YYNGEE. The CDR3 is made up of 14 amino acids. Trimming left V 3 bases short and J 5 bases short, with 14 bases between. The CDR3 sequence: CASSGAQGWETQYF. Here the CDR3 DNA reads TGTGCCAGCAGCGGGGCACAGGGATGGGAGACCCAGTACTTC. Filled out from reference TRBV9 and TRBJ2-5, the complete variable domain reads DSGVTQTPKHLITATGQRVTLRCSPRSGDLSVYWYQQSLDQGLQFLIQYYNGEERAKGNILERFSAQQFPDLHSELNLSSLELGDSALYFCASSGAQGWETQYFGPGTRLLVL.

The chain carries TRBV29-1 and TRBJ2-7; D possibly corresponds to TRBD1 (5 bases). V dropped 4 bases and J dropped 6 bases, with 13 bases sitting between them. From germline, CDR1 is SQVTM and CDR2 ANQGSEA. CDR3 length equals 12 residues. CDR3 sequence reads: CSVVQGGGEQYF. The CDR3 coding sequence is TGCAGCGTTGTGCAGGGCGGTGGCGAGCAGTACTTC.

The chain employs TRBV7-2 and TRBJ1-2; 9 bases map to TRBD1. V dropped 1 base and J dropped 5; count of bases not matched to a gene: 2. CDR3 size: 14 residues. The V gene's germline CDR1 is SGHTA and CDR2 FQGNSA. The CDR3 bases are TGTGCCAGCAGCTTAGACAGGGGGCCATATGGCTACACCTTC. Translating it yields CASSLDRGPYGYTF. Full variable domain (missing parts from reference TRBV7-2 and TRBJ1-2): GAGVSQSPSNKVTEKGKDVELRCDPISGHTALYWYRQSLGQGLEFLIYFQGNSAPDKSGLPSDRFSAERTGGSVSTLTIQRTQQEDSAVYLCASSLDRGPYGYTFGSGTRLTVV.

This CDR3 is CSAREDTEQFF. The CDR3 coding sequence is TGCAGTGCTAGAGAGGATACGGAGCAGTTCTTC. The chain couples TRBV20-1 to TRBJ2-1; D is undetermined. V dropped 0 bases and J dropped 10 bases, with 7 bases sitting between them. Germline values: CDR1 DFQATT, CDR2 SNEGSKA (reference sequence). There are 11 residues in the CDR3.

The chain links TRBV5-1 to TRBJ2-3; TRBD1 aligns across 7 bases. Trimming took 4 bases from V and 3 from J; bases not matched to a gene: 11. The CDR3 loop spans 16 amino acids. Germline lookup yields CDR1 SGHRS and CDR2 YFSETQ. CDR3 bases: TGCGCCAGCAGCGCCAGCTTGGGACAGACAACAGATACGCAGTATTTT. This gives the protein CASSASLGQTTDTQYF. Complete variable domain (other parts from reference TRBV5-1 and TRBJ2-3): KAGVTQTPRYLIKTRGQQVTLSCSPISGHRSVSWYQQTPGQGLQFLFEYFSETQRNKGNFPGRFSGRQFSNSRSEMNVSTLELGDSALYLCASSASLGQTTDTQYFGPGTRLTVL.

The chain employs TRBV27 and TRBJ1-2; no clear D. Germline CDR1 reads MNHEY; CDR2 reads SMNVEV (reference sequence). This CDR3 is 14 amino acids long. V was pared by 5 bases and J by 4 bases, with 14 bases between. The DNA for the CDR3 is TGTGCCAGCAGTCCGGGAAATCCGTTCTATGGCTACACCTTC. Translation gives CASSPGNPFYGYTF.

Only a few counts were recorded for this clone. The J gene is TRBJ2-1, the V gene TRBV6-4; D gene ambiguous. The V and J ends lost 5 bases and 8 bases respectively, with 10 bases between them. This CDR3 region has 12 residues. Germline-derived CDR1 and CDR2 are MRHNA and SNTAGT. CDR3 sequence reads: CASSSGEDEQFF. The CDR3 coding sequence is TGTGCCAGCAGTAGTGGGGAAGATGAGCAGTTCTTC.

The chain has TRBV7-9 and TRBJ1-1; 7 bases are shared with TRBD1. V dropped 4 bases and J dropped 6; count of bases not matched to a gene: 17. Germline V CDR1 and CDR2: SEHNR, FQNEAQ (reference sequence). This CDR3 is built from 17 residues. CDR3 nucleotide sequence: TGTGCCAGCAGCTCCGCGACAGGGTTAAGTTTGAAGGCTGAAGCTTTCTTT. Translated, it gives CASSSATGLSLKAEAFF.

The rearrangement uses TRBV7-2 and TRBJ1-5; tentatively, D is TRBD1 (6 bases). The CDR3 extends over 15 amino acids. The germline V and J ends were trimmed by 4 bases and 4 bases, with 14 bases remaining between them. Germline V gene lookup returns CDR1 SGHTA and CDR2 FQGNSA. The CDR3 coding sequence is TGTGCCAGCAGCTCCCAGGGGCTGGGGAATCAGCCCCAGCATTTT. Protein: CASSSQGLGNQPQHF. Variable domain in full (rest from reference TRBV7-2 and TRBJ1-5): GAGVSQSPSNKVTEKGKDVELRCDPISGHTALYWYRQSLGQGLEFLIYFQGNSAPDKSGLPSDRFSAERTGGSVSTLTIQRTQQEDSAVYLCASSSQGLGNQPQHFGDGTRLSIL.

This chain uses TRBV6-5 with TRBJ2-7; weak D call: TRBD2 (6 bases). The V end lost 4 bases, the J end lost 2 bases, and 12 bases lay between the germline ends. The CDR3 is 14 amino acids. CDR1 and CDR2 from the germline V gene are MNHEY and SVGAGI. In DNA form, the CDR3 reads TGTGCCAGCAGTTCGGGACTCGCTACCTACGAGCAGTACTTC. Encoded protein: CASSSGLATYEQYF.

DNA of the CDR3: TGTGCCAGCAGTATCTCCGGGACTAGCGGGTACAATGAGCAGTTCTTC. Protein: CASSISGTSGYNEQFF. The chain links TRBV7-2 to TRBJ2-1, with 12 bases identical to TRBD2. CDR1 and CDR2 from the germline V gene are SGHTA and FQGNSA. The CDR3 covers 16 residues. The trim removed 6 bases at V and 4 bases at J, leaving 7 bases unmatched.

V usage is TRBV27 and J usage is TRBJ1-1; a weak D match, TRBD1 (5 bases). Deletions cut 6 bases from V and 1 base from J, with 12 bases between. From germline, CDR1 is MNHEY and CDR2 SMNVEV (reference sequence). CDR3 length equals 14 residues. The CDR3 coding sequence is TGTGCCAGCAGCGAGGGGACGGCGAACACTGAAGCTTTCTTT. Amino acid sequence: CASSEGTANTEAFF.

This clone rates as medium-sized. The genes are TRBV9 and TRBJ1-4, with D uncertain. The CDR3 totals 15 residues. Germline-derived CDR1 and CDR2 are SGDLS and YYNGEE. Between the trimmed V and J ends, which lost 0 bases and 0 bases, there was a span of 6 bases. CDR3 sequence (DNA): TGTGCCAGCAGCGTAGGGCACGCAACTAATGAAAAACTGTTTTTT. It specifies CASSVGHATNEKLFF.

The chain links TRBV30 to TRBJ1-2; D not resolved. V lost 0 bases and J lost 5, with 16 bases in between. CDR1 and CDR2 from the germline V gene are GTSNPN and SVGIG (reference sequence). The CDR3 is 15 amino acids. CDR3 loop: CAWSVSAGSWYGYTF. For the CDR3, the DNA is TGTGCCTGGAGTGTTTCTGCGGGCAGCTGGTATGGCTACACCTTC.

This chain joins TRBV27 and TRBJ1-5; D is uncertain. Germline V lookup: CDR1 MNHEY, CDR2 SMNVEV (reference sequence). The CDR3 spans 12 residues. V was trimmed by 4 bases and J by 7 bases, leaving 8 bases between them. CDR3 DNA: TGTGCCAGCAGTTCCCTTGGCCAGCCCCAGCATTTT. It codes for CASSSLGQPQHF.

As DNA, the CDR3 is TGTGCCAGCAGCCCAGGACTAGCGGGGTCCTACGAGCAGTACTTC. It codes for CASSPGLAGSYEQYF. V gene TRBV7-8 combines with J gene TRBJ2-7; the match to TRBD2 covers 12 bases. Looked up from germline, CDR1 is SGHVS and CDR2 is FQNEAQ. The CDR3 spans 15 residues. V lost 5 bases, J lost 1 base, and 3 bases stayed unmatched.